The rows below give T cell receptor beta chains drawn from one sample of a study of T cell responses to AZD1222 COVID-19 vaccine. The protocol was immunoSEQ multiplex PCR, while the TCRdb copy is restricted to in-frame clones and leaves out a portion. The sample consists of about 140,000 clones, about 93% of them appearing once. The sequencing here drew on peripheral blood, taken on day 0 of AZD1222 vaccination. Receptors were obtained from an adult in good health. Both conserved end residues are part of each CDR3. The order of the fields is D gene, CDR3 length, V gene, J gene, clone size, CDR3 protein, CDR3 DNA. The D gene is left open where the match is weak. Not every row has a clone size; where given, it reads once, few, many or a size class.

d_gene: NA
len: 14
v_gene: TRBV5-4
j_gene: TRBJ2-3
abundance: NA
CDR3aa: CASSFRGAGDTQYF
CDR3nt: TGTGCCAGCAGCTTTCGGGGGGCGGGAGATACGCAGTATTTT

d_gene: NA
len: 14
v_gene: TRBV5-4
j_gene: TRBJ2-7
abundance: NA
CDR3aa: CASSYGGSSYEQYF
CDR3nt: TGTGCCAGCTCTTACGGGGGTAGCTCCTACGAGCAGTACTTC

d_gene: NA
len: 15
v_gene: TRBV7-2
j_gene: TRBJ2-4
abundance: NA
CDR3aa: CASSLVGGWENIQYF
CDR3nt: TGTGCCAGCAGCTTAGTCGGAGGGTGGGAAAACATTCAGTACTTC

d_gene: TRBD1
len: 15
v_gene: TRBV3-1/TRBV3-2
j_gene: TRBJ2-7
abundance: NA
CDR3aa: CASSQGTGLSYEQYF
CDR3nt: TGTGCCAGCAGCCAAGGGACAGGGTTAAGCTACGAGCAGTACTTC

d_gene: NA
len: 13
v_gene: TRBV5-4
j_gene: TRBJ2-5
abundance: NA
CDR3aa: CASRDWWQETQYF
CDR3nt: TGTGCCAGCAGAGACTGGTGGCAGGAGACCCAGTACTTC

d_gene: NA
len: 15
v_gene: TRBV9
j_gene: TRBJ1-2
abundance: NA
CDR3aa: CASSGIGAQSYGYTF
CDR3nt: TGTGCCAGCAGCGGGATCGGGGCGCAGTCCTATGGCTACACCTTC

d_gene: TRBD1
len: 14
v_gene: TRBV5-1
j_gene: TRBJ1-4
abundance: NA
CDR3aa: CASRETGLNEKLFF
CDR3nt: TGCGCCAGCAGGGAGACAGGGCTAAATGAAAAACTGTTTTTT

d_gene: NA
len: 12
v_gene: TRBV18
j_gene: TRBJ2-7
abundance: NA
CDR3aa: CASSLTVYEQYF
CDR3nt: TGTGCCAGCTCACTAACGGTCTACGAGCAGTACTTC

d_gene: NA
len: 16
v_gene: TRBV6-6
j_gene: TRBJ2-3
abundance: NA
CDR3aa: CASSPGGGFSTDTQYF
CDR3nt: TGTGCCAGCAGCCCCGGTGGGGGGTTCAGCACAGATACGCAGTATTTT

d_gene: TRBD1
len: 15
v_gene: TRBV5-1
j_gene: TRBJ1-3
abundance: NA
CDR3aa: CASSSGTASGNTIYF
CDR3nt: TGCGCCAGCAGCTCCGGGACAGCCTCTGGAAACACCATATATTTT

d_gene: NA
len: 14
v_gene: TRBV7-9
j_gene: TRBJ1-2
abundance: NA
CDR3aa: CASSFYRQIYGYTF
CDR3nt: TGTGCCAGCAGCTTTTACCGGCAGATCTATGGCTACACCTTC

d_gene: TRBD2
len: 15
v_gene: TRBV7-2
j_gene: TRBJ2-2
abundance: NA
CDR3aa: CASSLDSGRIGELFF
CDR3nt: TGTGCCAGCAGCTTGGATAGCGGGAGAATCGGGGAGCTGTTTTTT

d_gene: NA
len: 15
v_gene: TRBV18
j_gene: TRBJ1-6
abundance: NA
CDR3aa: CASSLGGEANSPLHF
CDR3nt: TGTGCCAGCTCCCTCGGAGGAGAGGCCAATTCACCCCTCCACTTT

d_gene: NA
len: 13
v_gene: TRBV25-1
j_gene: TRBJ1-2
abundance: NA
CDR3aa: CASSPPLGVHYTF
CDR3nt: TGTGCCAGCAGTCCCCCACTAGGGGTTCACTACACCTTC

d_gene: NA
len: 15
v_gene: TRBV30
j_gene: TRBJ1-1
abundance: NA
CDR3aa: CAWSLPGLQRTEAFF
CDR3nt: TGTGCCTGGAGTCTCCCGGGACTGCAGAGGACTGAAGCTTTCTTT

d_gene: TRBD1
len: 15
v_gene: TRBV28
j_gene: TRBJ1-2
abundance: once
CDR3aa: CASSSPGQGTGGYTF
CDR3nt: TGTGCCAGCAGTTCTCCGGGACAGGGGACTGGGGGCTACACCTTC

d_gene: TRBD2
len: 16
v_gene: TRBV4-2
j_gene: TRBJ2-1
abundance: once
CDR3aa: CASSQEREWAYNEQFF
CDR3nt: TGTGCCAGCAGCCAAGAGCGGGAGTGGGCCTACAATGAGCAGTTCTTC

d_gene: TRBD2
len: 14
v_gene: TRBV2
j_gene: TRBJ2-1
abundance: NA
CDR3aa: CASSERLAGPEQFF
CDR3nt: TGTGCCAGCAGTGAAAGACTAGCGGGCCCGGAGCAGTTCTTC

d_gene: NA
len: 16
v_gene: TRBV5-1
j_gene: TRBJ2-1
abundance: NA
CDR3aa: CASRLTVAGIYNEQFF
CDR3nt: TGCGCCAGCAGGCTGACGGTCGCGGGGATCTACAATGAGCAGTTCTTC

d_gene: TRBD2
len: 18
v_gene: TRBV4-1
j_gene: TRBJ2-1
abundance: once
CDR3aa: CASSQDPRGGHLYNEQFF
CDR3nt: TGCGCCAGCAGCCAAGACCCCCGGGGGGGACACCTGTACAATGAGCAGTTCTTC

d_gene: NA
len: 13
v_gene: TRBV6-6
j_gene: TRBJ1-1
abundance: once
CDR3aa: CASIRNEASEAFF
CDR3nt: TGTGCCAGCATTCGGAACGAGGCGTCTGAAGCTTTCTTT

d_gene: NA
len: 14
v_gene: TRBV4-3
j_gene: TRBJ2-7
abundance: NA
CDR3aa: CASSQTGTSFEQYF
CDR3nt: TGCGCCAGCAGCCAAACCGGGACGTCGTTCGAGCAGTACTTC

d_gene: NA
len: 12
v_gene: TRBV5-8
j_gene: TRBJ1-2
abundance: NA
CDR3aa: CASSLGGYGYTF
CDR3nt: TGTGCCAGCAGCTTGGGCGGCTATGGCTACACCTTC

d_gene: NA
len: 15
v_gene: TRBV3-1/TRBV3-2
j_gene: TRBJ2-6
abundance: NA
CDR3aa: CASSLHRDGANVLTF
CDR3nt: TGTGCCAGCAGCCTTCACAGGGATGGGGCCAACGTCCTGACTTTC

d_gene: NA
len: 14
v_gene: TRBV7-2
j_gene: TRBJ1-5
abundance: NA
CDR3aa: CASSSSTGNQPQHF
CDR3nt: TGTGCCAGCAGCTCGTCGACAGGCAATCAGCCCCAGCATTTT

d_gene: NA
len: 14
v_gene: TRBV3-1/TRBV3-2
j_gene: TRBJ1-5
abundance: NA
CDR3aa: CASSQGQRNQPQHF
CDR3nt: TGTGCCAGCAGCCAAGGACAACGGAATCAGCCCCAGCATTTT

d_gene: NA
len: 14
v_gene: TRBV10-3
j_gene: TRBJ2-1
abundance: NA
CDR3aa: CAISESSSYNEQFF
CDR3nt: TGTGCCATCAGTGAGTCGAGCTCCTACAATGAGCAGTTCTTC

d_gene: NA
len: 13
v_gene: TRBV29-1
j_gene: TRBJ1-4
abundance: NA
CDR3aa: CSVQEGANEKLFF
CDR3nt: TGCAGCGTTCAGGAGGGAGCTAATGAAAAACTGTTTTTT

d_gene: NA
len: 16
v_gene: TRBV3-1/TRBV3-2
j_gene: TRBJ1-2
abundance: once
CDR3aa: CASSPRRSWVDYGYTF
CDR3nt: TGTGCCAGCAGCCCCCGAAGGTCCTGGGTCGACTATGGCTACACCTTC

d_gene: TRBD2
len: 15
v_gene: TRBV11-2
j_gene: TRBJ2-7
abundance: NA
CDR3aa: CASSLRLAGYSEQYF
CDR3nt: TGTGCCAGCAGCTTAAGACTAGCGGGATACTCCGAGCAGTACTTC

d_gene: TRBD2
len: 16
v_gene: TRBV4-3
j_gene: TRBJ2-3
abundance: NA
CDR3aa: CASSLAGGRGTDTQYF
CDR3nt: TGCGCCAGCAGCCTCGCGGGAGGGAGGGGCACAGATACGCAGTATTTT

d_gene: NA
len: 11
v_gene: TRBV19
j_gene: TRBJ1-1
abundance: NA
CDR3aa: CASSIAGIDFF
CDR3nt: TGTGCCAGTAGTATAGCGGGGATCGATTTCTTT

d_gene: NA
len: 15
v_gene: TRBV4-3
j_gene: TRBJ2-7
abundance: once
CDR3aa: CASSSRDGPSYEQYF
CDR3nt: TGCGCCAGCAGCTCTCGGGACGGACCATCCTACGAGCAGTACTTC

d_gene: TRBD1
len: 13
v_gene: TRBV6-5
j_gene: TRBJ1-6
abundance: NA
CDR3aa: CASRGQGNSPLHF
CDR3nt: TGTGCCAGCCGGGGACAGGGTAATTCACCCCTCCACTTT

d_gene: TRBD2
len: 18
v_gene: TRBV4-1
j_gene: TRBJ2-1
abundance: NA
CDR3aa: CASSQDGSGRGSYNEQFF
CDR3nt: TGCGCCAGCAGCCAAGACGGTAGCGGGAGGGGCTCCTACAATGAGCAGTTCTTC

d_gene: NA
len: 15
v_gene: TRBV3-1/TRBV3-2
j_gene: TRBJ1-2
abundance: NA
CDR3aa: CASSHDRQTNYGYTF
CDR3nt: TGTGCCAGCAGCCACGACAGGCAAACTAACTATGGCTACACCTTC

d_gene: NA
len: 13
v_gene: TRBV20-1
j_gene: TRBJ1-2
abundance: NA
CDR3aa: CSASAGAYYGYTF
CDR3nt: TGCAGTGCTAGTGCAGGGGCTTATTATGGCTACACCTTC

d_gene: TRBD1
len: 14
v_gene: TRBV24-1
j_gene: TRBJ1-5
abundance: NA
CDR3aa: CATKTGLLNQPQHF
CDR3nt: TGTGCCACCAAGACAGGGCTCCTCAATCAGCCCCAGCATTTT

d_gene: NA
len: 14
v_gene: TRBV5-1
j_gene: TRBJ2-3
abundance: NA
CDR3aa: CASTRASPSDTQYF
CDR3nt: TGCGCCAGCACGCGGGCCTCCCCTTCAGATACGCAGTATTTT

d_gene: TRBD1
len: 15
v_gene: TRBV3-1/TRBV3-2
j_gene: TRBJ2-2
abundance: NA
CDR3aa: CASSSRTGDTGELFF
CDR3nt: TGTGCCAGCAGCAGTCGGACAGGGGACACCGGGGAGCTGTTTTTT

d_gene: TRBD2
len: 18
v_gene: TRBV5-1
j_gene: TRBJ2-5
abundance: NA
CDR3aa: CASSSWRTSGGDEETQYF
CDR3nt: TGCGCCAGCAGCTCTTGGAGGACTAGCGGGGGAGACGAAGAGACCCAGTACTTC

d_gene: NA
len: 13
v_gene: TRBV18
j_gene: TRBJ1-2
abundance: few
CDR3aa: CASSPEPSRGYTF
CDR3nt: TGTGCCAGCTCACCCGAACCGTCTCGTGGCTACACCTTC

d_gene: NA
len: 15
v_gene: TRBV7-2
j_gene: TRBJ2-1
abundance: NA
CDR3aa: CASSLEGAGGYEQFF
CDR3nt: TGTGCCAGCAGCTTAGAGGGGGCGGGAGGTTATGAGCAGTTCTTC